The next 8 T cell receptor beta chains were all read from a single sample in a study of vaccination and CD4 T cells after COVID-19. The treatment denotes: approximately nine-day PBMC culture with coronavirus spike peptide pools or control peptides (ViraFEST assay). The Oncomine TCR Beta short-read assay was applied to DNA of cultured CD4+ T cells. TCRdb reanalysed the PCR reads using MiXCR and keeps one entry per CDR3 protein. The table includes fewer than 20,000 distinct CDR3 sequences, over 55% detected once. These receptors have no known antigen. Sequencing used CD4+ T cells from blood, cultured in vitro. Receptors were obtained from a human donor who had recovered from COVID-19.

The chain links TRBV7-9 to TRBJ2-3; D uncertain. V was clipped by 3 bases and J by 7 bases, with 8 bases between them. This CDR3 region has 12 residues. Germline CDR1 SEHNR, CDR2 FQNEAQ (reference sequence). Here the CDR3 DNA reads TGTGCCAGCAGCTTCTCAAGCTATACGCAGTATTTT. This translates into CASSFSSYTQYF.

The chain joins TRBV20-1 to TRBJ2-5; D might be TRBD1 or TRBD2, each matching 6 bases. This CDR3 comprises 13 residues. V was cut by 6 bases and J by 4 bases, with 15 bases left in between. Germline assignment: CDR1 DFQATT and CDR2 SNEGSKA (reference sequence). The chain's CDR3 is CSAKFGGGETQYF. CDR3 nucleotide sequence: TGCAGTGCCAAATTCGGAGGGGGAGAGACCCAGTACTTC.

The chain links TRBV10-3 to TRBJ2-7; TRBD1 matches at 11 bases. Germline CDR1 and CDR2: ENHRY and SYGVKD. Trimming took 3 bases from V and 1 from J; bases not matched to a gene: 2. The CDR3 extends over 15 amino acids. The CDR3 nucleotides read TGTGCCATCAGTGACCGGGACAGGGGGTCCTACGAGCAGTACTTC. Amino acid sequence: CAISDRDRGSYEQYF.

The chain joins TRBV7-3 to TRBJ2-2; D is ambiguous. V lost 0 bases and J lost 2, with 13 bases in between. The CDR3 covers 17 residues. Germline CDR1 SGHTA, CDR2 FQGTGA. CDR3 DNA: TGTGCCAGCAGCTTAACGTCCGCCAAAGCCAACACCGGGGAGCTGTTTTTT. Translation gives CASSLTSAKANTGELFF. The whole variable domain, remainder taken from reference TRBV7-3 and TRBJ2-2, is GAGVSQTPSNKVTEKGKYVELRCDPISGHTALYWYRQSLGQGPEFLIYFQGTGAADDSGLPNDRFFAVRPEGSVSTLKIQRTERGDSAVYLCASSLTSAKANTGELFFGEGSRLTVL.

CDR3 nucleotides: TGTGCCAGCAGTTACCTCGCCGGACAGGGCCTACAGCCCCAGCATTTT. It encodes CASSYLAGQGLQPQHF. J is TRBJ1-5 and V is TRBV12-3 or TRBV12-4; 8 bases fit TRBD1. The V and J ends lost 4 bases and 7 bases, in that order; junction bases with no gene match: 12. The CDR3 is 16 residues long.

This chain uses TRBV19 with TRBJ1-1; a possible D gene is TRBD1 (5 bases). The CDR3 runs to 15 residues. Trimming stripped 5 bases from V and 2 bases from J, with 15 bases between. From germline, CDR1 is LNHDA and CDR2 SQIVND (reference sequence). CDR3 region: CASSRGGTVNTEAFF. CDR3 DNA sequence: TGTGCCAGTAGTCGGGGCGGGACGGTTAACACTGAAGCTTTCTTT.

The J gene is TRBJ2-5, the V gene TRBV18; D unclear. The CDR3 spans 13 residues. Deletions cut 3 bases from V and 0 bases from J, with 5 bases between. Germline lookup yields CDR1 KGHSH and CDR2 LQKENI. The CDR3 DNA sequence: TGTGCCAGCTCACCGACCGACCAAGAGACCCAGTACTTC. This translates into CASSPTDQETQYF.

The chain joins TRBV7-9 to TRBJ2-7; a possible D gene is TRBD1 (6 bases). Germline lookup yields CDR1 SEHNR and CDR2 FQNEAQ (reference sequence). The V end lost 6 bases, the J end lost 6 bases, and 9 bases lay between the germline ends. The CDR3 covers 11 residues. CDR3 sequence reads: CASRGAGEQYF. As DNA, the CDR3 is TGTGCCAGCAGGGGGGCGGGCGAGCAGTACTTC.